A single sample gave rise to the 27 T cell receptor beta chains below, sequenced in a study of technical replicates of blood from a handful of donors. Clones were sequenced by immunoSEQ multiplex PCR, and TCRdb holds only the in-frame ones, with some missing. Seen here are tens of thousands of clones, roughly 93% observed once, and the top ten hold about 0.25%. The sequenced sample was T cells isolated from PBMCs. The receptors originated from a human donor in good health.

The chain recombines TRBV6-4 with TRBJ2-3; 7 bases agree with TRBD1. The CDR3 covers 15 residues. Germline CDR1 and CDR2: MRHNA and SNTAGT. J gave up 1 base and V 7 bases, and 8 bases lay outside the gene matches. In nucleotides, the CDR3 is TGTGCCAGCAATCGGACAGGTCGATGCACAGATACGCAGTATTTT. Translated: CASNRTGRCTDTQYF.

The J gene is TRBJ2-5, the V gene TRBV25-1; tentative D call: TRBD2 (6 bases). CDR1 is MGHDK and CDR2 is SYGVNS in the germline V gene. The CDR3 length is 15 residues. Trimming cost V 5 bases and J 1 base, with 14 bases left between them. The CDR3 loop is CASSRGSGVQETQYF. The CDR3 DNA is TGTGCCAGCAGTCGGGGGTCTGGGGTCCAAGAGACCCAGTACTTC.

This clone was counted only a few times. The chain has TRBV13 and TRBJ1-1, with TRBD1 matching 7 bases. Germline CDR1 is PRHDT and CDR2 is FYEKMQ (reference sequence). J lost 0 bases, V lost 5 bases, and 3 bases had no gene match. CDR3 length: 14 residues. The CDR3 DNA sequence: TGTGCCAGCAGCCTGACAGGGTTGAACACTGAAGCTTTCTTT. Protein sequence: CASSLTGLNTEAFF.

DNA for the CDR3: TGTGCCGTAACAGGGGGGAACACTGAAGCTTTCTTT. Its protein is CAVTGGNTEAFF. The chain is built from TRBV18 and TRBJ1-1, with 8 bases fitting TRBD1. V was pared by 11 bases and J by 1 base, with 3 bases of the junction left unmatched. The CDR3 contains 12 residues. Germline V gene sequence: CDR1 KGHSH, CDR2 LQKENI.

In the case of this clone: The sample has other DNA sequences that encode this CDR3 too. V gene TRBV5-4 combines with J gene TRBJ2-7; 8 bases fit TRBD1. V lost 2 bases, J lost 3 bases, and 4 bases stayed unmatched. The V gene's germline CDR1 is SGHNT and CDR2 YYREEE (reference sequence). The CDR3 sequence is 14 residues long. DNA for the CDR3: TGTGCCAGCAGCTTAGACAGGGGAAGCTACGAGCAGTACTTC. Its translation is CASSLDRGSYEQYF. Drawing the rest from reference TRBV5-4 and TRBJ2-7, the complete variable domain is ETGVTQSPTHLIKTRGQQVTLRCSSQSGHNTVSWYQQALGQGPQFIFQYYREEENGRGNFPPRFSGLQFPNYSSELNVNALELDDSALYLCASSLDRGSYEQYFGPGTRLTVT.

The V gene is TRBV6-1, the J gene TRBJ2-7; 7 nucleotides agree with TRBD1. Trimming took 8 bases from V and 4 from J; bases not matched to a gene: 5. Germline V gives CDR1 MNHNS, CDR2 SASEGT. The CDR3 contains 12 residues. The CDR3 loop is CASGDRVYEQYF. DNA for the CDR3: TGTGCCAGCGGAGACAGGGTATACGAGCAGTACTTC.

This chain uses TRBV18 with TRBJ1-1, with TRBD1 matching 8 bases. The CDR3 has 14 amino acids. Germline CDR1 KGHSH, CDR2 LQKENI. V was clipped by 4 bases and J by 4 bases; unmatched bases: 5. The DNA for the CDR3 is TGTGCCAGCTCACTCGGACAGGGAGTCACTGAAGCTTTCTTT. It specifies CASSLGQGVTEAFF.

This chain uses TRBV10-1 with TRBJ2-7, with TRBD2 matching 12 bases. CDR1 is WNHNN and CDR2 is SYGVQD in the germline V gene (reference sequence). The CDR3 totals 17 residues. Trimming at V came to 5 bases and at J to 1 base, leaving 9 bases not matched to a gene. The CDR3 loop is CASSTGTSGPRSYEQYF. The CDR3 nucleotides read TGCGCCAGCAGTACAGGGACTAGCGGGCCTCGGTCCTACGAGCAGTACTTC.

The rearrangement uses TRBV30 and TRBJ1-1; D is perhaps TRBD1 (6 bases). The CDR3 is 14 amino acids. CDR1 is GTSNPN and CDR2 is SVGIG in the germline V gene (reference sequence). The germline V and J ends were trimmed by 2 bases and 1 base, with 11 bases remaining between them. This CDR3 is CAWSTGRGNTEAFF. CDR3 DNA: TGTGCCTGGAGTACAGGGAGGGGGAACACTGAAGCTTTCTTT.

This rearrangement joins TRBV28 to TRBJ1-3; possible D gene TRBD1, 6 bases. V was clipped by 2 bases and J by 2 bases, with 10 bases between them. CDR3 length equals 15 residues. Germline CDR1 MDHEN, CDR2 SYDVKM. CDR3: CASSLDQGTGNTIYF. The CDR3, as DNA: TGTGCCAGCAGTTTAGATCAGGGGACTGGAAACACCATATATTTT.

The J gene is TRBJ1-1, the V gene TRBV4-1; D call uncertain. CDR1 MGHRA and CDR2 YSYEKL come from the germline V gene. The CDR3 covers 14 residues. V was shortened by 4 bases and J by 7 bases, with 16 bases between the two germline ends. CDR3 in DNA: TGCGCCAGCAGCCCGATGAGCCCCGATTATGAAGCTTTCTTT. This gives the protein CASSPMSPDYEAFF.

The chain recombines TRBV25-1 with TRBJ1-1; D is unresolved. The CDR3 spans 14 residues. CDR1 is MGHDK and CDR2 is SYGVNS in the germline V gene. V lost 7 bases to trimming and J lost 0 bases, with 12 bases between them. The CDR3 reads CASISRGMNTEAFF. The CDR3 region has the DNA TGTGCCAGCATTTCGCGGGGAATGAACACTGAAGCTTTCTTT.

The rearrangement links TRBV6-6 to TRBJ1-3, with D hard to call. Germline values: CDR1 MNHNY, CDR2 SVGAGI (reference sequence). The V gene lost 6 bases and the J gene lost 5 bases, with 17 bases spanning the gap. The length of the CDR3 is 15 residues. The CDR3 protein is CASSSQRDGRNTIYF. The CDR3 DNA follows: TGTGCCAGCAGCTCCCAGCGGGATGGAAGAAACACCATATATTTT.

V is TRBV9 and J is TRBJ2-7, with TRBD2 identical over 8 bases. The V gene end was trimmed by 0 bases and the J gene end by 3 bases; junction bases not matched to a gene: 5. Germline CDR1 SGDLS, CDR2 YYNGEE. The CDR3 is 15 amino acids. CDR3 sequence: CASSVGAGEGYEQYF. CDR3 coding DNA: TGTGCCAGCAGCGTAGGAGCGGGAGAAGGCTACGAGCAGTACTTC.

J is TRBJ2-7 and V is TRBV18; D is unresolved. V lost 3 bases and J lost 0, with 6 bases in between. This CDR3 spans 13 amino acids. Germline V gene sequence: CDR1 KGHSH, CDR2 LQKENI. DNA of the CDR3: TGTGCCAGCTCACCGGGCAACTCCTACGAGCAGTACTTC. This sequence encodes CASSPGNSYEQYF.

V and J are TRBV7-2 and TRBJ1-2; a possible D gene is TRBD1 (6 bases). Germline CDR1 and CDR2: SGHTA and FQGNSA. CDR3 length equals 15 residues. V lost 5 bases and J 6 bases, leaving 19 bases between the germline ends. The CDR3 sequence is CASSPNAGTQNGYTF. In DNA form, the CDR3 reads TGTGCCAGCAGCCCGAATGCCGGGACACAGAATGGCTACACCTTC.

V usage is TRBV5-6 and J usage is TRBJ1-5, with D hard to call. Germline V gene sequence: CDR1 SGHDT, CDR2 YYEEEE. V gave up 2 bases and J gave up 10 bases, with 13 bases separating them. This CDR3 contains 13 residues. CDR3 nucleotides: TGTGCCAGCAGCTTTAAGTTCGAGGGTCCCCAGCATTTT. Its translation: CASSFKFEGPQHF. The full variable domain, rest sourced from reference TRBV5-6 and TRBJ1-5, is DAGVTQSPTHLIKTRGQQVTLRCSPKSGHDTVSWYQQALGQGPQFIFQYYEEEERQRGNFPDRFSGHQFPNYSSELNVNALLLGDSALYLCASSFKFEGPQHFGDGTRLSIL.

The J gene is TRBJ1-1, the V gene TRBV5-8, with 9 bases aligning to TRBD1. The CDR3 loop spans 16 amino acids. Germline CDR1 and CDR2: SGHTS and YDEGEE. The V segment lost 3 bases and the J segment 0 bases; nucleotides outside the gene matches: 6. CDR3 nucleotide sequence: TGTGCCAGCAGCTACACAGGGGGCAGAATGAACACTGAAGCTTTCTTT. Translating it yields CASSYTGGRMNTEAFF.

The chain uses TRBV5-5 and TRBJ2-5; TRBD1 might be the D (6 bases). The germline CDR1 and CDR2 sequences are SGHKS and YYEKEE (reference sequence). CDR3 size: 16 residues. The V end was cut by 0 bases, the J end by 5 bases, with 17 bases between. The CDR3 loop reads CASSLVVRGNPETQYF. As DNA, the CDR3 is TGTGCCAGCAGCTTGGTGGTTAGGGGGAATCCCGAGACCCAGTACTTC.

The chain employs TRBV5-4 and TRBJ2-7, with 8 bases lining up with TRBD2. V lost 2 bases to trimming and J lost 3 bases; unmatched junction nucleotides: 7. Per the germline V gene, CDR1 is SGHNT and CDR2 is YYREEE (reference sequence). The CDR3 has 15 amino acids. CDR3 nucleotides: TGTGCCAGCAGCTTAGAAGCGGGGGAGCACTACGAGCAGTACTTC. Residues: CASSLEAGEHYEQYF.

The chain links TRBV9 to TRBJ2-5, with D tentatively TRBD2 (7 bases). The V gene lost 0 bases and the J gene lost 2 bases, with 14 bases spanning the gap. CDR3 length equals 16 residues. Germline V gene sequence: CDR1 SGDLS, CDR2 YYNGEE. DNA of the CDR3: TGTGCCAGCAGCGTAGAAGGGGGGGCCCTTCAAGAGACCCAGTACTTC. Amino acids: CASSVEGGALQETQYF.

The chain joins TRBV19 to TRBJ2-7; 14 positions agree with TRBD2. The CDR3 is 18 amino acids. V shed 6 bases, J shed 3 bases, and the junction held 13 bases outside the gene matches. CDR1 and CDR2 (germline): LNHDA, SQIVND (reference sequence). CDR3 sequence: CASSRGTSGSFGFYEQYF. CDR3 sequence (DNA): TGTGCCAGTAGCCGGGGGACTAGCGGGAGTTTTGGTTTCTACGAGCAGTACTTC.

The chain combines TRBV27 with TRBJ2-1; D is unclear. The CDR3 sequence is 15 residues long. Trimming removed 2 bases from V and 1 base from J, with 9 bases in between. Germline V CDR1 and CDR2: MNHEY, SMNVEV (reference sequence). The chain's CDR3 is CASSLGTVSYNEQFF. CDR3 DNA sequence: TGTGCCAGCAGTTTAGGAACAGTATCCTACAATGAGCAGTTCTTC.

The V call is TRBV11-2, the J call TRBJ2-1; 7 bases agree with TRBD2. With 0 bases clipped from V and 5 bases from J, the junction kept 4 bases outside the gene matches. CDR1 and CDR2 (germline): SGHAT, FQNNGV. This CDR3 has 15 residues. The CDR3 here is CASSLEGGTHNEQFF. As DNA, the CDR3 is TGTGCCAGCAGCTTAGAGGGGGGGACCCACAATGAGCAGTTCTTC.

The chain carries TRBV11-2 and TRBJ2-3, with D hard to call. The ends were cut back, 3 bases at V and 1 base at J, with 8 bases in the middle. CDR1 and CDR2 (germline): SGHAT, FQNNGV. The CDR3 runs to 14 residues. The CDR3 spells CASSFTDRTDTQYF. CDR3 bases: TGTGCCAGCAGCTTCACAGATCGCACAGATACGCAGTATTTT.

V is TRBV7-9 and J is TRBJ2-7; 8 bases align to TRBD1. Germline-derived CDR1 and CDR2 are SEHNR and FQNEAQ (reference sequence). The CDR3 totals 16 residues. V gave up 5 bases and J gave up 1 base; unmatched junction bases: 10. CDR3 DNA sequence: TGTGCCAGCAGCCCCCCAGGACAGGGCTTTTCCTACGAGCAGTACTTC. This sequence encodes CASSPPGQGFSYEQYF.

The DNA of the CDR3 is TGCGCCAGCAGCTTGGTTCTGAGGGGACAGAACTACAATGAGCAGTTCTTC. It codes for CASSLVLRGQNYNEQFF. J is TRBJ2-1 and V is TRBV5-1, with TRBD1 identical over 7 bases. Trimming took 0 bases from V and 3 from J; bases not matched to a gene: 9. CDR3 length: 17 amino acids. Germline CDR1 and CDR2: SGHRS and YFSETQ.